This TCR beta chain was recovered during a study of blood T cell repertoires in COVID-19. In the study overall: PBMCs, B-cell-depleted T cells, or T cells provided the cDNA or gDNA that made up the material.

Profiling relied on immunoSEQ multiplex PCR, and the TCRdb table lists in-frame clones only, not all of them. The table records fewer than 400,000 clones, 85% of them present only once. Trimming pared 6 bases from V and 0 bases from J, leaving 16 bases between. The CDR3 spans 16 residues. Germline V CDR1 and CDR2: SGDLS, YYNGEE. This receptor was obtained from a woman under 30 with acute or convalescent COVID-19. The rearrangement uses TRBV9 and TRBJ1-3, with unresolved D. Input material: peripheral blood. CDR3 nucleotides: TGTGCCAGCAAGTTAGACGACACTTACTCTGGAAACACCATATATTTT. Translation: CASKLDDTYSGNTIYF.